Below are 31 T cell receptor beta chains sequenced from a single sample in a study of cytomegalovirus exposure and HLA in healthy donors. It was with 60 Vbeta and 13 Jbeta primers that the PCR ran. Clones were sequenced by immunoSEQ multiplex PCR, and TCRdb holds only the in-frame ones, with some missing. The sample has approximately 130,000 clones, around 72% seen once; the top ten hold less than 5%. Material for sequencing was PBMCs. These receptors came from a man aged 50-60 years in good health and CMV-seropositive.

This clone was seen a few times. The chain couples TRBV2 to TRBJ1-3, with D uncertain. The CDR3 runs 12 residues. Trimming removed 7 bases at V and 2 bases at J, with 6 bases between. Germline V gene sequence: CDR1 SNHLY, CDR2 FYNNEI. The CDR3 DNA sequence: TGTGCCAGCACCATCACTGGAAACACCATATATTTT. This sequence encodes CASTITGNTIYF.

The chain employs TRBV5-1 and TRBJ2-7; 7 bases fit TRBD2. Germline V CDR1 and CDR2: SGHRS, YFSETQ. The ends lost 2 bases at V and 3 bases at J; junction bases unmatched: 5. The CDR3 sequence is 14 residues long. CDR3 sequence (DNA): TGCGCCAGCAGCTTCTCAGGGACTATCTACGAGCAGTACTTC. This gives the protein CASSFSGTIYEQYF.

This clone was recorded only once. The rearrangement joins TRBV7-8 to TRBJ2-1; 7 nucleotides match TRBD1. Per germline, CDR1 SGHVS and CDR2 FQNEAQ. The CDR3 length is 15 residues. V trimming: 2 bases; J trimming: 8 bases; junction bases outside the gene matches: 9. DNA of the CDR3: TGTGCCAGCAGCTTAACGGCAGGGGGTATGGATGAGCAGTTCTTC. This encodes CASSLTAGGMDEQFF.

On this clone itself: One end of the junction varies from germline; a read error may be responsible. The chain employs TRBV7-9 and TRBJ2-1, with 9 positions matching TRBD2. Germline-derived CDR1 and CDR2 are SEHNR and FQNEAQ (reference sequence). CDR3 size: 14 residues. The chain's CDR3 is CASSRLGSGGDSLF. In DNA form, the CDR3 reads TGTGCCAGCAGCCGCCTCGGTAGCGGGGGCGACTCACTCTTC.

V is TRBV27 and J is TRBJ1-1; maybe TRBD1 (5 bases). The V gene's germline CDR1 is MNHEY and CDR2 SMNVEV (reference sequence). V was cut by 0 bases and J by 3 bases, with 8 bases left in between. This CDR3 is 14 amino acids long. This chain's CDR3 is CASSLSAGHTEAFF. The CDR3 coding sequence is TGTGCCAGCAGTTTATCGGCAGGGCACACTGAAGCTTTCTTT.

V gene TRBV18 combines with J gene TRBJ2-1; 12 bases agree with TRBD2. V shed 3 bases and J 7 bases; nucleotides not matched to a gene: 10. The V gene's germline CDR1 is KGHSH and CDR2 LQKENI. The CDR3 is 17 amino acids. This CDR3 reads CASSPTTTSGRGNEQFF. DNA of the CDR3: TGTGCCAGCTCACCCACCACGACTAGCGGGAGAGGTAATGAGCAGTTCTTC.

The rearrangement links TRBV7-6 to TRBJ1-4; TRBD1 matches at 8 bases. The CDR3 spans 15 residues. Losses at the gene ends were 5 bases for V and 7 bases for J; bases not matched to a gene: 9. Germline assignment: CDR1 SGHVS and CDR2 FNYEAQ. As DNA, the CDR3 is TGTGCCAGCAGCCGCAACAGGGGGTTAGGTGAAAAACTGTTTTTT. Protein: CASSRNRGLGEKLFF.

The CDR3 sequence is CASSPTGGDTQYF. The DNA for the CDR3 is TGTGCCAGCAGCCCGACTGGAGGGGATACGCAGTATTTT. The chain employs TRBV6-6 and TRBJ2-3; possibly TRBD2 for D (6 bases). The germline CDR1 and CDR2 sequences are MNHNY and SVGAGI (reference sequence). Trimming took off 6 bases at V and 6 bases at J, with 13 bases between the two ends. This CDR3 region has 13 residues.

The chain carries TRBV6-1 and TRBJ1-2; TRBD1 is a possible D gene (6 bases). This CDR3 has 15 amino acids. The V end lost 7 bases, the J end lost 5 bases, and 20 bases lay between the germline ends. Germline CDR1 and CDR2: MNHNS and SASEGT. The DNA for the CDR3 is TGTGCCAGCACCCTGGGACATCTAGGATCGTATGGCTACACCTTC. It encodes CASTLGHLGSYGYTF.

This rearrangement joins TRBV18 to TRBJ1-2, with a weak D call TRBD1 (5 bases). Per germline, CDR1 KGHSH and CDR2 LQKENI. This CDR3 is built from 14 residues. Trimming removed 3 bases from V and 5 bases from J, with 13 bases in between. This chain's CDR3 is CASSPMTEPYGYTF. CDR3 coding DNA: TGTGCCAGCTCACCTATGACAGAGCCTTATGGCTACACCTTC. Complete variable domain (other parts from reference TRBV18 and TRBJ1-2): NAGVMQNPRHLVRRRGQEARLRCSPMKGHSHVYWYRQLPEEGLKFMVYLQKENIIDESGMPKERFSAEFPKEGPSILRIQQVVRGDSAAYFCASSPMTEPYGYTFGSGTRLTVV.

The chain recombines TRBV18 with TRBJ2-3; D unresolved. The CDR3 runs to 16 residues. Trimming removed 2 bases from V and 0 bases from J, with 12 bases in between. Germline CDR1 reads KGHSH; CDR2 reads LQKENI. The CDR3 here is CASSPSNLASTDTQYF. CDR3 sequence (DNA): TGTGCCAGCTCACCATCTAACCTCGCGAGCACAGATACGCAGTATTTT.

The chain links TRBV19 to TRBJ1-5; maybe TRBD1 (6 bases). Deletions cut 5 bases from V and 4 bases from J, with 12 bases between. CDR3 size: 14 residues. CDR1 LNHDA and CDR2 SQIVND come from the germline V gene (reference sequence). This chain's CDR3 is CASSPGQNNQPQHF. The CDR3 DNA sequence: TGTGCCAGTAGTCCTGGACAGAATAATCAGCCCCAGCATTTT.

V is TRBV2 and J is TRBJ2-5; 8 nucleotides agree with TRBD2. The J call may be wrong; the DNA end is better matched by TRBJ2-7. CDR1 SNHLY and CDR2 FYNNEI come from the germline V gene. The length of the CDR3 is 17 residues. The CDR3 is CASSEFSGGTVSYEQYF. In nucleotides, the CDR3 is TGTGCCAGCAGTGAGTTTTCGGGGGGGACCGTCTCCTACGAGCAGTACTTC.

This clone was seen repeatedly, ten times or more. The chain carries TRBV5-5 and TRBJ2-1; D assignment may be TRBD1 or TRBD2 (6 bases each). V lost 4 bases and J lost 2, with 10 bases in between. CDR3 length: 14 amino acids. Germline V gene lookup returns CDR1 SGHKS and CDR2 YYEKEE (reference sequence). The CDR3 DNA reads as TGTGCCAGCAGCATGGGGGGCGCCTACAATGAGCAGTTCTTC. Its protein is CASSMGGAYNEQFF.

The genes are TRBV11-2 and TRBJ2-1; D may be TRBD2 (6 bases). Germline V gene data show CDR1 as SGHAT and CDR2 as FQNNGV. The CDR3 contains 15 residues. The germline V and J ends were trimmed by 3 bases and 7 bases, with 16 bases remaining between them. CDR3 in DNA: TGTGCCAGCAGCTTGGAGGGCCGCGCAAGTAATGAGCAGTTCTTC. Translated: CASSLEGRASNEQFF.

This chain joins TRBV11-3 and TRBJ2-7; 10 bases are shared with TRBD2. Trimming cost V 3 bases and J 5 bases; bases outside gene matches: 7. Germline assignment: CDR1 SGHNT and CDR2 YENEEA. This CDR3 is built from 15 residues. CDR3 region: CASSFHLAGVDEQYF. The CDR3 DNA reads as TGTGCCAGCAGCTTCCACCTAGCGGGAGTCGACGAGCAGTACTTC.

The gene calls are TRBV6-4 and TRBJ1-5, with 7 bases lining up with TRBD1. Germline V gene data show CDR1 as MRHNA and CDR2 as SNTAGT. The CDR3 is 14 amino acids. With 4 bases clipped from V and 4 bases from J, the junction kept 4 bases outside the gene matches. Written as DNA, the CDR3 is TGTGCCAGCAGTGCCGCGACAGGGAATCAGCCCCAGCATTTT. It translates to CASSAATGNQPQHF.

The genes are TRBV2 and TRBJ2-6; 7 bases line up with TRBD1. The CDR3 totals 14 residues. Germline V gene data show CDR1 as SNHLY and CDR2 as FYNNEI. The ends lost 10 bases at V and 2 bases at J; junction bases unmatched: 5. The DNA of the CDR3 is TGTGCCAAACAGGGGAACCCTGGGGCCAACGTCCTGACTTTC. Translation gives CAKQGNPGANVLTF.

V is TRBV5-3 and J is TRBJ2-1, with 10 bases aligning to TRBD2. TRBV5-3 is placed among ORFs of uncertain function. The CDR3 consists of 19 residues. J gave up 0 bases and V 3 bases, and 12 bases lay outside the gene matches. The CDR3, as DNA: TGTGCCAGAAGCTCTGAGCGGGAGGGTCTTTCAAACTCCTACAATGAGCAGTTCTTC. Its protein is CARSSEREGLSNSYNEQFF.

Remarks on this clone: The same CDR3 is also encoded by other DNA sequences in this sample. The rearrangement joins TRBV6-5 to TRBJ2-1; maybe TRBD2 (5 bases). Germline CDR1 and CDR2: MNHEY and SVGAGI. V was cut by 2 bases and J by 8 bases, with 19 bases left in between. This CDR3 comprises 16 residues. The CDR3 DNA reads as TGTGCCAGCAGTTACGGCCGGACGGGGTGGGTGGATGAGCAGTTCTTC. As protein: CASSYGRTGWVDEQFF.

This sequence joins TRBV5-5 and TRBJ1-1; 8 nucleotides line up with TRBD1. V dropped 3 bases and J dropped 0; count of bases not matched to a gene: 1. CDR1 and CDR2 (germline): SGHKS, YYEKEE (reference sequence). The CDR3 loop spans 14 amino acids. CDR3 nucleotides: TGTGCCAGCAGCTCGACAGGGGTGAACACTGAAGCTTTCTTT. This translates into CASSSTGVNTEAFF.

This sequence joins TRBV6-5 and TRBJ1-2, with 7 bases that match TRBD1. Germline V CDR1 and CDR2: MNHEY, SVGAGI. This CDR3 is 13 amino acids long. After removal of 6 bases from V and 6 bases from J, the junction contained 7 bases not matched to a gene. DNA for the CDR3: TGTGCCAGCAGCCGCGACAGGGTAAATGGCTACACCTTC. Translated: CASSRDRVNGYTF.

The chain employs TRBV19 and TRBJ1-2; possibly TRBD1 for D (5 bases). Deletions cut 8 bases from V and 5 bases from J, with 15 bases between. This CDR3 is built from 13 residues. The germline V gene has CDR1 LNHDA and CDR2 SQIVND (reference sequence). CDR3 sequence: CASWGEFRYGYTF. DNA for the CDR3: TGTGCCAGTTGGGGGGAGTTCCGATATGGCTACACCTTC.

This rearrangement joins TRBV7-9 to TRBJ1-2, with 8 bases matching TRBD1. CDR1 SEHNR and CDR2 FQNEAQ come from the germline V gene (reference sequence). This CDR3 is built from 14 residues. The ends lost 3 bases at V and 4 bases at J; junction bases unmatched: 4. For the CDR3, the DNA is TGTGCCAGCAGCTTTCAGGGGGCCGGCTATGGCTACACCTTC. It is translated as CASSFQGAGYGYTF.

This clone came up a few times. The rearrangement links TRBV5-4 to TRBJ1-1; D remains ambiguous. Trimming shortened V by 3 bases and J by 3 bases, and 12 bases separated the two germline ends. CDR1 is SGHNT, CDR2 YYREEE, per germline (reference sequence). This CDR3 is built from 14 residues. The CDR3 loop is CASSSADLDTEAFF. The CDR3 DNA is TGTGCCAGCAGCTCCGCAGATTTGGACACTGAAGCTTTCTTT.

This clone appeared a few times. V gene TRBV5-1 combines with J gene TRBJ1-1; 10 bases agree with TRBD1. V lost 4 bases, J lost 7 bases, and 13 bases stayed unmatched. The CDR3 runs 16 residues. Germline values: CDR1 SGHRS, CDR2 YFSETQ. The chain's CDR3 is CASSPRTTGGKDEAFF. DNA of the CDR3: TGCGCCAGCAGCCCTCGGACGACAGGGGGCAAGGATGAAGCTTTCTTT.

This clone has just a few counts. J is TRBJ1-4 and V is TRBV12-2; TRBD1, the table's D call, was not compared with the DNA. TRBV12-2 is a pseudogene locus. The CDR3 sequence is 15 residues long. The CDR3 DNA reads TGTGCAAGTCGCCAAAGGACAGGGGAAAATGAAAAACTGTTTTTT. Its protein product is CASRQRTGENEKLFF.

The gene calls are TRBV28 and TRBJ1-2; a weak D match, TRBD1 (5 bases). The germline gives CDR1 MDHEN, CDR2 SYDVKM. The CDR3 is 13 amino acids. V shed 6 bases and J shed 2 bases, with 10 bases lying between them. The CDR3 DNA sequence: TGTGCCAGCAGCTATGGGGGGAACTATGGCTACACCTTC. Translation gives CASSYGGNYGYTF.

V usage is TRBV9 and J usage is TRBJ1-1; tentatively, D is TRBD1 (6 bases). In germline, CDR1 is SGDLS, CDR2 YYNGEE. V dropped 2 bases and J dropped 1 base, with 12 bases sitting between them. The CDR3 runs to 15 residues. CDR3 loop: CASSVGGGWNTEAFF. CDR3 coding DNA: TGTGCCAGCAGCGTTGGGGGGGGCTGGAACACTGAAGCTTTCTTT.

The chain recombines TRBV27 with TRBJ2-7, with TRBD2 as a possible D gene (6 bases). The CDR3 sequence is 16 residues long. The V end was cut by 0 bases, the J end by 2 bases, with 14 bases between. The germline V gene encodes CDR1 MNHEY and CDR2 SMNVEV (reference sequence). For the CDR3, the DNA is TGTGCCAGCAGTTTATCCGGGGGATCCTTCCCCTACGAGCAGTACTTC. Protein: CASSLSGGSFPYEQYF.

This clone has more than one count but fewer than ten. The chain combines TRBV4-2 with TRBJ2-2; 10 nucleotides line up with TRBD2. The CDR3 loop spans 18 amino acids. Trimming at V came to 1 base and at J to 0 bases, leaving 5 bases not matched to a gene. Germline-derived CDR1 and CDR2 are LGHNA and YNFKEQ. The CDR3 DNA reads as TGTGCCAGCAGCCAAGGGACTAGCGGAGCCGCGAACACCGGGGAGCTGTTTTTT. Its translation: CASSQGTSGAANTGELFF.